Presented here are 20 T cell receptor beta chains from one specimen sequenced in a study of T cell responses to AZD1222 COVID-19 vaccine. The repertoire was sequenced with immunoSEQ multiplex PCR; TCRdb's copy has only in-frame clones and lacks some. This table has about 190,000 clones, 90% to 95% appearing once. This material consisted of peripheral blood, taken 28 days after the second dose of the MenACWY control vaccine. Every receptor here comes from an adult who received the MenACWY meningococcal vaccine as a control.

A word on this clone: Relative to the germline gene, one junction end is altered; a read error may explain this. V usage is TRBV7-7 and J usage is TRBJ1-2; 10 bases align to TRBD1. Germline CDR1 is SSHAT and CDR2 is FNYEAQ (reference sequence). This CDR3 comprises 18 residues. The CDR3 nucleotides read TGTGCTAGCAGCTTAGTCGTGGGGACAGGGGTGTACCACTATGGCTACACCTTC. This gives the protein CASSLVVGTGVYHYGYTF.

The chain joins TRBV19 to TRBJ1-2; D may be TRBD1 (6 bases). Trimming removed 5 bases from V and 8 bases from J, with 18 bases in between. There are 14 residues in the CDR3. CDR1 and CDR2 from the germline V gene are LNHDA and SQIVND (reference sequence). CDR3 in amino acids: CASSDTGRRGGYTF. As DNA, the CDR3 is TGTGCCAGTAGTGATACGGGCCGGAGGGGGGGCTACACCTTC.

This sequence joins TRBV5-8 and TRBJ2-5, with 10 bases identical to TRBD1. CDR3 size: 13 residues. The V gene end was trimmed by 5 bases and the J gene end by 4 bases; junction bases not matched to a gene: 2. CDR1 SGHTS and CDR2 YDEGEE come from the germline V gene. This chain's CDR3 is CASRTGGRETQYF. As DNA, the CDR3 is TGTGCCAGCAGGACAGGGGGCAGAGAGACCCAGTACTTC.

This chain uses TRBV30 with TRBJ1-1; perhaps TRBD1 as D (6 bases). V lost 3 bases and J 1 base, leaving 12 bases between the germline ends. The germline gives CDR1 GTSNPN, CDR2 SVGIG (reference sequence). The CDR3 extends over 14 amino acids. The CDR3 region has the DNA TGTGCCTGGAGGCCGGGACAAAGGAACACTGAAGCTTTCTTT. Translating gives CAWRPGQRNTEAFF.

This rearrangement joins TRBV5-8 to TRBJ1-6, with D hard to call. The V gene's germline CDR1 is SGHTS and CDR2 YDEGEE. V shed 4 bases and J shed 10 bases, with 18 bases lying between them. There are 15 residues in the CDR3. Written as DNA, the CDR3 is TGTGCCAGCAGCCGAGACCGACCAGGCGGCTCACCCCTCCACTTT. Amino acids: CASSRDRPGGSPLHF.

The rearrangement joins TRBV6-2 or TRBV6-3 to TRBJ2-3, with 11 bases aligning to TRBD1. The germline CDR1 and CDR2 sequences are MNHEY and SVGEGT. This CDR3 has 17 amino acids. The V segment lost 2 bases and the J segment 3 bases; nucleotides outside the gene matches: 7. CDR3 in DNA: TGTGCCAGCAGTTACGCGACGGGACAGGGGGTGACAGATACGCAGTATTTT. This encodes CASSYATGQGVTDTQYF.

The chain recombines TRBV14 with TRBJ2-7; D might be TRBD2 (7 bases). Trimming removed 0 bases from V and 6 bases from J, with 15 bases in between. From germline, CDR1 is SGHDN and CDR2 FVKESK. CDR3 length: 15 residues. CDR3: CASSQDAGAWSEQYF. The CDR3 DNA sequence: TGTGCCAGCAGCCAAGACGCGGGGGCCTGGTCCGAGCAGTACTTC. The whole variable domain, filled in from reference TRBV14 and TRBJ2-7, reads EAGVTQFPSHSVIEKGQTVTLRCDPISGHDNLYWYRRVMGKEIKFLLHFVKESKQDESGMPNNRFLAERTGGTYSTLKVQPAELEDSGVYFCASSQDAGAWSEQYFGPGTRLTVT.

J is TRBJ1-1 and V is TRBV11-2; D unresolved. In germline, CDR1 is SGHAT, CDR2 FQNNGV. Trimming stripped 5 bases from V and 1 base from J, with 11 bases between. The CDR3 runs to 14 residues. The CDR3 DNA is TGTGCCAGCAGCGCCCGATTCGGGAACACTGAAGCTTTCTTT. This gives the protein CASSARFGNTEAFF.

The rearrangement links TRBV19 to TRBJ2-7; D not certain. V shed 3 bases and J shed 1 base, with 13 bases lying between them. Germline V lookup: CDR1 LNHDA, CDR2 SQIVND (reference sequence). This CDR3 is 15 amino acids long. Here the CDR3 reads CASSMQKIQSYEQYF. CDR3 in DNA: TGTGCCAGTAGTATGCAGAAAATCCAGTCCTACGAGCAGTACTTC. The full variable domain, in which reference TRBV19 and TRBJ2-7 provide the parts outside the CDR3, is DGGITQSPKYLFRKEGQNVTLSCEQNLNHDAMYWYRQDPGQGLRLIYYSQIVNDFQKGDIAEGYSVSREKKESFPLTVTSAQKNPTAFYLCASSMQKIQSYEQYFGPGTRLTVT.

The chain carries TRBV19 and TRBJ1-2, with a weak D call TRBD1 (6 bases). There are 11 residues in the CDR3. Germline assignment: CDR1 LNHDA and CDR2 SQIVND (reference sequence). V lost 9 bases, J lost 8 bases, and 13 bases lay in between. This chain's CDR3 is CASRGGVGYTF. CDR3 sequence (DNA): TGTGCCAGCAGGGGAGGGGTCGGCTACACCTTC.

V and J are TRBV28 and TRBJ2-7, with TRBD2 matching over 12 bases. V was clipped by 6 bases and J by 4 bases; unmatched bases: 7. The CDR3 length is 15 residues. Germline lookup yields CDR1 MDHEN and CDR2 SYDVKM. The CDR3 coding sequence is TGTGCCAGCAGCCTAGCGGGAGGGCCGTTTTACGAGCAGTACTTC. It codes for CASSLAGGPFYEQYF. The variable domain in full, with the rest retrieved from reference TRBV28 and TRBJ2-7, is DVKVTQSSRYLVKRTGEKVFLECVQDMDHENMFWYRQDPGLGLRLIYFSYDVKMKEKGDIPEGYSVSREKKERFSLILESASTNQTSMYLCASSLAGGPFYEQYFGPGTRLTVT.

The rearrangement links TRBV19 to TRBJ1-5, with a weak D call TRBD1 (5 bases). The germline CDR1 and CDR2 sequences are LNHDA and SQIVND (reference sequence). This CDR3 has 18 amino acids. V lost 5 bases and J 0 bases, leaving 20 bases between the germline ends. Here the CDR3 reads CASSPLSLGAHSNQPQHF. The CDR3 DNA is TGTGCCAGTAGTCCTCTCTCGTTAGGGGCACATAGCAATCAGCCCCAGCATTTT.

The chain combines TRBV9 with TRBJ2-3, with D maybe TRBD2 (5 bases). From germline, CDR1 is SGDLS and CDR2 YYNGEE. CDR3 length equals 14 residues. Deletions cut 2 bases from V and 2 bases from J, with 9 bases between. The CDR3 region is CASSVLANTDTQYF. CDR3 in DNA: TGTGCCAGCAGCGTCTTAGCGAACACAGATACGCAGTATTTT.

This clone was seen just once. The CDR3 DNA follows: TGTGCCAGCAGCTTAACTAGCGGGAGTCGGAGGCATGAGCAGTTCTTC. Residues: CASSLTSGSRRHEQFF. The chain uses TRBV7-9 and TRBJ2-1, with TRBD2 identical over 11 bases. The length of the CDR3 is 16 residues. CDR1 SEHNR and CDR2 FQNEAQ come from the germline V gene (reference sequence). V lost 2 bases to trimming and J lost 8 bases; unmatched junction nucleotides: 8.

The J gene is TRBJ1-2, the V gene TRBV5-1, with 8 bases aligning to TRBD1. This CDR3 has 15 amino acids. The V gene end was trimmed by 0 bases and the J gene end by 6 bases; junction bases not matched to a gene: 7. Germline loops: CDR1 SGHRS, CDR2 YFSETQ. CDR3 DNA sequence: TGCGCCAGCAGCTTGGGGACAGGGTATATAGATGGCTACACCTTC. Translating it yields CASSLGTGYIDGYTF. The variable domain in full, with the rest retrieved from reference TRBV5-1 and TRBJ1-2, is KAGVTQTPRYLIKTRGQQVTLSCSPISGHRSVSWYQQTPGQGLQFLFEYFSETQRNKGNFPGRFSGRQFSNSRSEMNVSTLELGDSALYLCASSLGTGYIDGYTFGSGTRLTVV.

This chain joins TRBV27 and TRBJ2-7; no firm D call. Trimming left V 8 bases short and J 4 bases short, with 9 bases between. Germline V gene lookup returns CDR1 MNHEY and CDR2 SMNVEV (reference sequence). This CDR3 has 11 residues. CDR3 loop: CASSDDYEQYF. The DNA of the CDR3 is TGTGCCAGCTCGGACGATTACGAGCAGTACTTC.

The chain joins TRBV2 to TRBJ1-5; D is perhaps TRBD1 (5 bases). The CDR3 extends over 15 amino acids. The ends were cut back, 4 bases at V and 6 bases at J, with 16 bases in the middle. CDR1 is SNHLY, CDR2 FYNNEI, per germline. Written as DNA, the CDR3 is TGTGCCAGCAGTGGGATAGGGGAGTGGGGTCAGCCCCAGCATTTT. Amino acids: CASSGIGEWGQPQHF.

The chain links TRBV18 to TRBJ1-5; D gene uncertain. Between the trimmed V and J ends, which lost 6 bases and 4 bases, there was a span of 10 bases. Germline V gene lookup returns CDR1 KGHSH and CDR2 LQKENI. This CDR3 is 13 amino acids long. The CDR3 nucleotides are TGTGCCAGCTCTTCAATCAGGAATCAGCCCCAGCATTTT. Amino acids: CASSSIRNQPQHF.

J is TRBJ1-2 and V is TRBV27; possible D gene TRBD1, 6 bases. V was shortened by 5 bases and J by 2 bases, with 15 bases between the two germline ends. The length of the CDR3 is 15 residues. Germline loops: CDR1 MNHEY, CDR2 SMNVEV (reference sequence). The CDR3: CASSAYLTGNYGYTF. CDR3 DNA: TGTGCCAGCAGTGCCTACCTTACAGGGAACTATGGCTACACCTTC.

This chain joins TRBV7-3 and TRBJ2-7; TRBD1 aligns across 12 bases. V shed 2 bases and J 4 bases; nucleotides not matched to a gene: 6. The germline V gene encodes CDR1 SGHTA and CDR2 FQGTGA. The length of the CDR3 is 16 residues. The DNA for the CDR3 is TGTGCCAGCAGCTTATTCGGGACAGGGGGCGGGTACGAGCAGTACTTC. Protein: CASSLFGTGGGYEQYF.